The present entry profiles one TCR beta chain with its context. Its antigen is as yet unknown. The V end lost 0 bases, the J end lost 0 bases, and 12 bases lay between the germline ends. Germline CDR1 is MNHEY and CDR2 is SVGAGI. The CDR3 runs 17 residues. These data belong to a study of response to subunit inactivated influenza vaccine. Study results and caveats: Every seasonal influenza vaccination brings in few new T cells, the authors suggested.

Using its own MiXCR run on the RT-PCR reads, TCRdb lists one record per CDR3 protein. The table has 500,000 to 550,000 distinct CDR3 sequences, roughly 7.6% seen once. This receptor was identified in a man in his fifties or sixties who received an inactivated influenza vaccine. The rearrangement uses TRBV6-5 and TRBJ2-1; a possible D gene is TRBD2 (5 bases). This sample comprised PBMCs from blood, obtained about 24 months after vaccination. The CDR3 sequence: CASSYSGLRSSYNEQFF. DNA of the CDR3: TGTGCCAGCAGTTACTCAGGACTCCGTAGCTCCTACAATGAGCAGTTCTTC.